The 26 T cell receptor beta chains below were found in one sample sequenced in a study of blood T cell repertoires in COVID-19. The method was immunoSEQ multiplex PCR; TCRdb's version includes in-frame clones alone and lacks a portion of them. Among under 85,000 clones listed, around 83% were seen once. Sample: peripheral blood. The receptors were sampled from an elderly man with active or convalescent COVID-19.

This sequence joins TRBV5-1 and TRBJ2-1; D may be TRBD2 (5 bases). Trimming took off 0 bases at V and 9 bases at J, with 22 bases between the two ends. CDR3 length equals 17 residues. The germline CDR1 and CDR2 sequences are SGHRS and YFSETQ. This CDR3 reads CASSLAQGREGRGEQFF. CDR3 nucleotide sequence: TGCGCCAGCAGCTTGGCGCAAGGACGGGAAGGACGGGGTGAGCAGTTCTTC. The full variable domain, completed using reference TRBV5-1 and TRBJ2-1, is KAGVTQTPRYLIKTRGQQVTLSCSPISGHRSVSWYQQTPGQGLQFLFEYFSETQRNKGNFPGRFSGRQFSNSRSEMNVSTLELGDSALYLCASSLAQGREGRGEQFFGPGTRLTVL.

For this clone: The junction shows a germline mismatch at one end, possibly a read error. The chain recombines TRBV11-2 with TRBJ1-2; 8 bases map to TRBD1. The CDR3 sequence is 12 residues long. Germline V CDR1 and CDR2: SGHAT, FQNNGV. This CDR3 reads CASSLSGTGESF. CDR3 nucleotide sequence: TGTGCCAGCAGCTTGTCAGGGACAGGCGAATCCTTC.

This chain connects TRBV20-1 to TRBJ2-5; TRBD2 is a possible D gene (7 bases). Trimming stripped 7 bases from V and 5 bases from J, with 11 bases between. There are 11 residues in the CDR3. Germline V gives CDR1 DFQATT, CDR2 SNEGSKA (reference sequence). Here the CDR3 DNA reads TGCAGTGGAGGGGGGGTCGAGACCCAGTACTTC. This translates into CSGGGVETQYF.

The rearrangement links TRBV2 to TRBJ2-7; D uncertain. V was pared by 10 bases and J by 6 bases, with 19 bases between. This CDR3 spans 13 amino acids. The germline CDR1 and CDR2 sequences are SNHLY and FYNNEI. The CDR3 nucleotides read TGTGCCACTACGACCGATCTCCTAGGCGAGCAGTACTTC. Translating gives CATTTDLLGEQYF.

V usage is TRBV18 and J usage is TRBJ1-1; D gene uncertain. There are 13 residues in the CDR3. V was trimmed by 4 bases and J by 3 bases, leaving 9 bases between them. The germline CDR1 and CDR2 sequences are KGHSH and LQKENI. The CDR3 spells CASSRGGDTEAFF. For the CDR3, the DNA is TGTGCCAGCTCACGCGGTGGCGACACTGAAGCTTTCTTT.

The V call is TRBV19, the J call TRBJ2-1; 13 nucleotides match TRBD2. V shed 1 base, J shed 4 bases, and the junction held 4 bases outside the gene matches. The CDR3 is 17 amino acids. Germline V lookup: CDR1 LNHDA, CDR2 SQIVND (reference sequence). CDR3 sequence: CASSIGRTSGSYNEQFF. DNA for the CDR3: TGTGCCAGTAGTATAGGGCGGACTAGCGGGAGTTACAATGAGCAGTTCTTC.

The chain has TRBV29-1 and TRBJ1-2, with a possible D match to TRBD1 (5 bases). Germline V lookup: CDR1 SQVTM, CDR2 ANQGSEA. V was trimmed by 3 bases and J by 6 bases, leaving 8 bases between them. The length of the CDR3 is 11 residues. The CDR3 sequence is CSVDRVNGYTF. The CDR3, as DNA: TGCAGCGTTGACAGGGTAAATGGCTACACCTTC.

CDR3 bases: TGTGCCAGCAGTTTACCCACAGGAACTGGCTACACCTTC. Protein product: CASSLPTGTGYTF. This chain links TRBV12-3 or TRBV12-4 with TRBJ1-2; tentatively, D is TRBD1 (5 bases). Trimming left V 2 bases short and J 7 bases short, with 11 bases between. The CDR3 sequence is 13 residues long.

The rearrangement joins TRBV11-3 to TRBJ2-7, with D tentatively TRBD2 (5 bases). The CDR3 has 12 residues. V was shortened by 8 bases and J by 2 bases, with 10 bases between the two germline ends. Germline CDR1 SGHNT, CDR2 YENEEA. This chain's CDR3 is CASGRGPYEQYF. DNA of the CDR3: TGTGCCAGCGGACGCGGGCCCTACGAGCAGTACTTC.

The V call is TRBV6-6, the J call TRBJ1-1, with a weak D call TRBD1 (5 bases). The V end lost 11 bases, the J end lost 4 bases, and 20 bases lay between the germline ends. In germline, CDR1 is MNHNY, CDR2 SVGAGI (reference sequence). The CDR3 runs 14 residues. DNA of the CDR3: TGTGCCGAAGGGGAAGGGAGGGCCGGCACTGAAGCTTTCTTT. It is translated as CAEGEGRAGTEAFF.

The chain links TRBV28 to TRBJ2-7, with TRBD2 as a possible D gene (6 bases). The germline gives CDR1 MDHEN, CDR2 SYDVKM. The CDR3 runs to 13 residues. Deletions cut 7 bases from V and 13 bases from J, with 23 bases between. The CDR3 here is CASIPPGSRRGYF. Written as DNA, the CDR3 is TGTGCCAGCATACCGCCCGGGAGCCGACGGGGTTACTTC.

The V call is TRBV3-1 (or the pseudogene TRBV3-2), the J call TRBJ2-5; 12 positions match TRBD2. Looked up from germline, CDR1 is LGHDT and CDR2 is YNNKEL (reference sequence). The CDR3 is 17 amino acids. V dropped 0 bases and J dropped 5; count of bases not matched to a gene: 7. The CDR3 coding sequence is TGTGCCAGCAGCCAAGATCTAACTAGCGGGGGGCGGGAGACCCAGTACTTC. Residues: CASSQDLTSGGRETQYF.

The V gene is TRBV19, the J gene TRBJ1-2; 9 nucleotides line up with TRBD1. This CDR3 has 15 residues. Germline CDR1 reads LNHDA; CDR2 reads SQIVND (reference sequence). V dropped 2 bases and J dropped 8; count of bases not matched to a gene: 9. CDR3 nucleotides: TGTGCCAGTAGTATAACCCAAACAGGGGGCCGGGGCTACACCTTC. Translation gives CASSITQTGGRGYTF.

V is TRBV3-1 (or the pseudogene TRBV3-2) and J is TRBJ2-5, with TRBD2 matching over 7 bases. Germline V gene data show CDR1 as LGHDT and CDR2 as YNNKEL (reference sequence). This CDR3 is built from 19 residues. J lost 1 base, V lost 0 bases, and 14 bases had no gene match. CDR3 protein: CASSQDLFPGAGSQETQYF. In DNA form, the CDR3 reads TGTGCCAGCAGCCAAGATTTGTTCCCCGGAGCGGGGTCCCAAGAGACCCAGTACTTC.

The chain carries TRBV7-2 and TRBJ1-1, with 9 bases lining up with TRBD1. Trimming cost V 1 base and J 9 bases; bases outside gene matches: 9. Germline V CDR1 and CDR2: SGHTA, FQGNSA. The CDR3 contains 15 residues. This CDR3 reads CASSLGWDRVPKAFF. The CDR3, as DNA: TGTGCCAGCAGCTTAGGATGGGACAGGGTTCCCAAAGCTTTCTTT. The entire variable domain, with the rest obtained from reference TRBV7-2 and TRBJ1-1, is as follows: GAGVSQSPSNKVTEKGKDVELRCDPISGHTALYWYRQSLGQGLEFLIYFQGNSAPDKSGLPSDRFSAERTGGSVSTLTIQRTQQEDSAVYLCASSLGWDRVPKAFFGQGTRLTVV.

This chain connects TRBV5-8 to TRBJ2-1; 10 nucleotides match TRBD1. V was clipped by 2 bases and J by 6 bases; unmatched bases: 5. CDR3 length equals 15 residues. Germline lookup yields CDR1 SGHTS and CDR2 YDEGEE. CDR3 sequence reads: CASSFRDRGINEQFF. The CDR3 nucleotides are TGTGCCAGCAGCTTTAGGGACAGGGGTATCAATGAGCAGTTCTTC.

The CDR3 loop is CASSFGGEAKNIQYF. In nucleotides, the CDR3 is TGTGCCAGCAGTTTCGGGGGGGAAGCCAAAAACATTCAGTACTTC. The chain combines TRBV28 with TRBJ2-4; TRBD2 agrees at 8 bases. Trimming took 3 bases from V and 0 from J; bases not matched to a gene: 1. Germline assignment: CDR1 MDHEN and CDR2 SYDVKM. The CDR3 totals 15 residues.

The chain links TRBV18 to TRBJ1-1; TRBD1 might be the D (5 bases). The CDR3 is made up of 14 amino acids. V lost 4 bases to trimming and J lost 0 bases, with 9 bases between them. Germline CDR1 is KGHSH and CDR2 is LQKENI. The CDR3 sequence is CASSRQPMNTEAFF. DNA for the CDR3: TGTGCCAGCTCACGACAGCCTATGAACACTGAAGCTTTCTTT.

The chain is built from TRBV6-2 or TRBV6-3 and TRBJ2-1, with 13 bases aligning to TRBD2. CDR1 MNHEY and CDR2 SVGEGT come from the germline V gene. The CDR3 loop spans 15 amino acids. The J segment lost 8 bases and the V segment lost 5 bases, leaving 6 bases of the junction unmatched. For the CDR3, the DNA is TGTGCCAGCAGTGGGACTAGCGGGATGTTGGATGAGCAGTTCTTC. This gives the protein CASSGTSGMLDEQFF.

This sequence joins TRBV19 and TRBJ2-7, with 10 bases fitting TRBD1. The CDR3 has 14 amino acids. The germline gives CDR1 LNHDA, CDR2 SQIVND (reference sequence). With V trimmed by 4 bases and J by 7 bases, 7 bases remained unmatched. Written as DNA, the CDR3 is TGTGCCAGTAGTACACAGACAGGGGGCTATGAGCAGTACTTC. Protein: CASSTQTGGYEQYF.

J is TRBJ2-7 and V is TRBV6-5; TRBD1 might be the D (6 bases). Germline V gene lookup returns CDR1 MNHEY and CDR2 SVGAGI. The CDR3 sequence is 13 residues long. The V gene lost 6 bases and the J gene lost 4 bases, with 13 bases spanning the gap. CDR3: CASSNLGQYEQYF. The CDR3, as DNA: TGTGCCAGCAGCAACCTAGGACAGTACGAGCAGTACTTC.

This clone was counted a few times. The CDR3: CASSSPGQGWRAFF. The CDR3, as DNA: TGTGCCAGCAGTTCCCCGGGACAGGGATGGAGAGCTTTCTTT. The genes are TRBV28 and TRBJ1-1, with TRBD1 matching over 9 bases. Germline CDR1 and CDR2: MDHEN and SYDVKM. CDR3 size: 14 residues. The junction had 10 bases not matched to a gene; V was cut back by 4 bases and J by 10 bases.

The genes are TRBV28 and TRBJ2-1; 14 bases agree with TRBD2. The V and J ends lost 6 bases and 8 bases, in that order; junction bases with no gene match: 12. This CDR3 comprises 17 residues. Germline V gives CDR1 MDHEN, CDR2 SYDVKM. CDR3 in amino acids: CASRLNPGLAGVDEQFF. DNA for the CDR3: TGTGCCAGCAGGCTAAATCCGGGACTAGCGGGAGTTGATGAGCAGTTCTTC. Complete variable domain (other parts from reference TRBV28 and TRBJ2-1): DVKVTQSSRYLVKRTGEKVFLECVQDMDHENMFWYRQDPGLGLRLIYFSYDVKMKEKGDIPEGYSVSREKKERFSLILESASTNQTSMYLCASRLNPGLAGVDEQFFGPGTRLTVL.

This clone was picked up many times. The chain uses TRBV3-1 (or the pseudogene TRBV3-2) and TRBJ1-2; 8 positions agree with TRBD1. After removal of 5 bases from V and 6 bases from J, the junction contained 5 bases not matched to a gene. The CDR3 contains 13 residues. The germline V gene encodes CDR1 LGHDT and CDR2 YNNKEL (reference sequence). The CDR3 region is CASSETGVNGYTF. CDR3 DNA: TGTGCCAGCAGCGAGACAGGGGTTAATGGCTACACCTTC.

The rearrangement joins TRBV3-1 (or the pseudogene TRBV3-2) to TRBJ2-1; weak D call: TRBD1 (5 bases). Germline V gene sequence: CDR1 LGHDT, CDR2 YNNKEL (reference sequence). The length of the CDR3 is 13 residues. The germline V and J ends were trimmed by 4 bases and 4 bases, with 8 bases remaining between them. For the CDR3, the DNA is TGTGCCAGCAGCCCCCCAGGGTACAATGAGCAGTTCTTC. This encodes CASSPPGYNEQFF.

This clone was found many times. This chain uses TRBV29-1 with TRBJ1-1, with TRBD1 matching 10 bases. V shed 6 bases, J shed 11 bases, and the junction held 6 bases outside the gene matches. The CDR3 consists of 11 residues. Per germline, CDR1 SQVTM and CDR2 ANQGSEA. CDR3 nucleotide sequence: TGCAGCGTGCGGGACAGGGGAAGCGCTTTCTTT. Its translation is CSVRDRGSAFF.